This TCR beta chain comes out of a study of blood T cells in healthy people across ages. Broader study findings: Diversity of TCR beta per million T cells declined in a roughly linear way with age. Unsorted PBMCs prevented conclusive naive versus antigen-experienced comparison. The diversity estimates, figures obtained from one million T cells, were considered underestimates.

A second about 7 to 11 cycle PCR used barcoded and J-beta primers. TCRdb ran MiXCR on the 5' RACE reads and lists one entry per CDR3 protein. The sample contains 1.5 million to 2 million distinct CDR3 sequences, roughly 52% of which appear only once. CDR3 size: 21 residues. With 4 bases removed from V and 9 bases from J, the gap between germline ends came to 38 bases. Germline lookup yields CDR1 SGHAT and CDR2 FQNNGV. About this clonotype itself: Its antigen is unidentified.

Caucasian individuals from Russia who were healthy and aged 6 to 90 acted as donors. The V gene is TRBV11-2, the J gene TRBJ2-3; perhaps D is TRBD1 or TRBD2 (5 bases each). This receptor was identified in a middle-aged woman in good health. Material: blood. CDR3: CASSSPRGTSPHGLRNSTQYF. For the CDR3, the DNA is TGTGCCAGCAGCTCTCCGAGGGGAACTTCCCCCCACGGGTTGCGAAACTCCACGCAGTATTTT. The full variable domain, completed using reference TRBV11-2 and TRBJ2-3, is EAGVAQSPRYKIIEKRQSVAFWCNPISGHATLYWYQQILGQGPKLLIQFQNNGVVDDSQLPKDRFSAERLKGVDSTLKIQPAKLEDSAVYLCASSSPRGTSPHGLRNSTQYFGPGTRLTVL.